This T cell receptor beta chain comes out of a study of glioma-infiltrating T cells after dendritic cell vaccination. Study at large: Glioblastoma patients came from Phase I and II dendritic cell vaccination trials.

This clone was seen only once. CDR3 length equals 15 residues. Trimming left V 0 bases short and J 4 bases short, with 13 bases between. The germline V gene encodes CDR1 SGHRS and CDR2 YFSETQ. Isocitrate dehydrogenase mutation was absent in all glioblastoma patients. Sequencing used immunoSEQ multiplex PCR; TCRdb keeps in-frame clones, though not all of them. The sample holds 75,000 to 100,000 clones, over 60% seen once. The chain is built from TRBV5-1 and TRBJ1-1; tentative D call: TRBD1 (6 bases). The source is a human donor with glioblastoma. Sequences were derived from blood, sampled before dendritic cell vaccination. CDR3 in amino acids: CASSLAGVRITEAFF. The CDR3, as DNA: TGCGCCAGCAGCTTGGCAGGGGTGAGGATCACTGAAGCTTTCTTT. The full variable domain, with the rest looked up from reference TRBV5-1 and TRBJ1-1, is KAGVTQTPRYLIKTRGQQVTLSCSPISGHRSVSWYQQTPGQGLQFLFEYFSETQRNKGNFPGRFSGRQFSNSRSEMNVSTLELGDSALYLCASSLAGVRITEAFFGQGTRLTVV.